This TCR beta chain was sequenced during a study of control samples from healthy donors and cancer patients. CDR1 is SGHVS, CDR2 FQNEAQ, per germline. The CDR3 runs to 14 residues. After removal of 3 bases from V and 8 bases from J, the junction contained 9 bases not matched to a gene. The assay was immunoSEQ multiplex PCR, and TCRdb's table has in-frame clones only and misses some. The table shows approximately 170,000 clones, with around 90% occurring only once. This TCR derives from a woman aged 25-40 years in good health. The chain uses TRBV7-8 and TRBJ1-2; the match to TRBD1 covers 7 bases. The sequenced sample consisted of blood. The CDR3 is CASSFDRDVGGYTF. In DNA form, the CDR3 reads TGTGCCAGCAGCTTCGACAGGGACGTCGGGGGCTACACCTTC.